These 11 T cell receptor beta chains share one sample of origin, sequenced in a study of long-term antiretroviral therapy in people with HIV. Version v3.0 of the immunoSEQ assay ran at survey level. Sequenced by immunoSEQ multiplex PCR; TCRdb stores in-frame clones only, minus some. The profile shows 20,000 to 30,000 clones, around 83% of them singletons. Sequences were derived from unsorted PBMCs, sampled 0.4 years after starting antiretroviral therapy. Receptors were obtained from a man aged 50 to 60 with HIV.

J is TRBJ2-5 and V is TRBV27; TRBD1 aligns across 7 bases. Trimming at V came to 8 bases and at J to 2 bases, leaving 5 bases not matched to a gene. CDR1 MNHEY and CDR2 SMNVEV come from the germline V gene (reference sequence). This CDR3 comprises 13 residues. The CDR3 region has the DNA TGTGCCAGCCTCCCGGGACAGCAAGAGACCCAGTACTTC. Residues: CASLPGQQETQYF.

CDR3 amino acids: CASSETGRPTNTEAFF. The CDR3 DNA reads TGTGCCAGCAGTGAAACCGGTCGGCCCACGAACACTGAAGCTTTCTTT. This rearrangement joins TRBV6-1 to TRBJ1-1, with D unclear. CDR3 size: 16 residues. Germline V CDR1 and CDR2: MNHNS, SASEGT. V dropped 2 bases and J dropped 1 base, with 14 bases sitting between them.

CDR3 loop: CASTNGGLYGYTF. CDR3 coding DNA: TGTGCCAGCACCAACGGGGGGCTCTATGGCTACACCTTC. The rearrangement joins TRBV7-6 to TRBJ1-2; D possibly corresponds to TRBD1 (6 bases). Trimming shortened V by 7 bases and J by 4 bases, and 13 bases separated the two germline ends. There are 13 residues in the CDR3. Germline CDR1 SGHVS, CDR2 FNYEAQ. Combining the CDR3 with reference TRBV7-6 and TRBJ1-2 gives the whole variable domain GAGVSQSPRYKVTKRGQDVALRCDPISGHVSLYWYRQALGQGPEFLTYFNYEAQQDKSGLPNDRFSAERPEGSISTLTIQRTEQRDSAMYRCASTNGGLYGYTFGSGTRLTVV.

This chain uses TRBV28 with TRBJ2-7; 11 bases map to TRBD2. Germline V lookup: CDR1 MDHEN, CDR2 SYDVKM. The length of the CDR3 is 16 residues. The junction had 13 bases not matched to a gene; V was cut back by 8 bases and J by 4 bases. In DNA, the CDR3 is TGTGCCAGCGCCGGGGTAGCGGGGGGGCTCCGGTACGAGCAGTACTTC. Translating gives CASAGVAGGLRYEQYF.

This clone was detected only once. V is TRBV5-1 and J is TRBJ2-6; D remains ambiguous. V was pared by 7 bases and J by 1 base, with 9 bases between. CDR3 length: 14 amino acids. Germline V gene sequence: CDR1 SGHRS, CDR2 YFSETQ. This chain's CDR3 is CASLETSGANVLTF. The CDR3 DNA reads TGCGCCAGCCTGGAGACGTCTGGGGCCAACGTCCTGACTTTC.

This chain uses TRBV27 with TRBJ2-2, with a possible D match to TRBD1 (5 bases). This CDR3 contains 15 residues. CDR1 and CDR2 from the germline V gene are MNHEY and SMNVEV (reference sequence). Trimming shortened V by 4 bases and J by 0 bases, and 9 bases separated the two germline ends. The CDR3 spells CASSWMTANTGELFF. The CDR3 DNA follows: TGTGCCAGCAGTTGGATGACAGCGAACACCGGGGAGCTGTTTTTT.

The chain links TRBV19 to TRBJ2-7; D call uncertain. This CDR3 is 15 amino acids long. Germline-derived CDR1 and CDR2 are LNHDA and SQIVND (reference sequence). V was cut by 1 base and J by 4 bases, with 14 bases left in between. Written as DNA, the CDR3 is TGTGCCAGTAGTATAGTGCTGGCGGTTAGGTACGAGCAGTACTTC. Translation gives CASSIVLAVRYEQYF.

The genes are TRBV28 and TRBJ2-7, with TRBD1 as a possible D gene (5 bases). Germline CDR1 and CDR2: MDHEN and SYDVKM. The CDR3 is made up of 13 amino acids. V lost 7 bases to trimming and J lost 0 bases, with 10 bases between them. CDR3 coding DNA: TGTGCCAGCACCCGACAGTCCTCCTACGAGCAGTACTTC. It yields the protein CASTRQSSYEQYF. The entire variable domain, with the rest obtained from reference TRBV28 and TRBJ2-7, is as follows: DVKVTQSSRYLVKRTGEKVFLECVQDMDHENMFWYRQDPGLGLRLIYFSYDVKMKEKGDIPEGYSVSREKKERFSLILESASTNQTSMYLCASTRQSSYEQYFGPGTRLTVT.

The rearrangement uses TRBV7-9 and TRBJ2-7, with 7 bases that match TRBD1. This CDR3 has 15 amino acids. Trimming took 5 bases from V and 0 from J; bases not matched to a gene: 7. The germline V gene has CDR1 SEHNR and CDR2 FQNEAQ (reference sequence). The CDR3 sequence is CASSDYRDSSYEQYF. CDR3 in DNA: TGTGCCAGCAGCGACTACCGGGACAGCTCCTACGAGCAGTACTTC.

The chain joins TRBV7-9 to TRBJ1-6; TRBD1 aligns across 7 bases. This CDR3 is built from 19 residues. V trimming: 2 bases; J trimming: 0 bases; junction bases outside the gene matches: 10. From germline, CDR1 is SEHNR and CDR2 FQNEAQ (reference sequence). CDR3 region: CASSLRRQDRSSYNSPLHF. Written as DNA, the CDR3 is TGTGCCAGCAGCTTAAGACGACAGGACAGGAGCTCCTATAATTCACCCCTCCACTTT. The variable domain in full, with the rest retrieved from reference TRBV7-9 and TRBJ1-6, is DTGVSQNPRHKITKRGQNVTFRCDPISEHNRLYWYRQTLGQGPEFLTYFQNEAQLEKSRLLSDRFSAERPKGSFSTLEIQRTEQGDSAMYLCASSLRRQDRSSYNSPLHFGNGTRLTVT.

The chain carries TRBV15 and TRBJ1-6; D not resolved. Trimming removed 1 base from V and 7 bases from J, with 11 bases in between. Looked up from germline, CDR1 is LNHNV and CDR2 is YYDKDF (reference sequence). This CDR3 comprises 15 residues. The DNA for the CDR3 is TGTGCCACCAGCAGAGCTGGACGGACCAATTCACCCCTCCACTTT. As protein: CATSRAGRTNSPLHF.